This TCR beta chain was captured by sequencing in a study of blood T cell repertoires in COVID-19. Original processing methods: Nucleated cell counts were estimated from reference gene primer amplification. Sequenced by immunoSEQ multiplex PCR; TCRdb stores in-frame clones only, minus some. D and trimming were read from the DNA, whereas the V and J calls and clone size are those reported in that table. The sample lists about 14,000 clones, less than 90% seen once, with roughly a third in the top ten. From germline, CDR1 is MNHEY and CDR2 SMNVEV (reference sequence). V was clipped by 2 bases and J by 10 bases, with 9 bases between them. This CDR3 has 12 residues.

The chain is built from TRBV27 and TRBJ2-1; tentative D call: TRBD1 (6 bases). The source is a man aged 50 to 59 with active COVID-19. The sequencing sample was made of peripheral blood. The CDR3 DNA is TGTGCCAGCAGTTTAAGCACAGGGGAGCAGTTCTTC. Amino acid sequence: CASSLSTGEQFF.